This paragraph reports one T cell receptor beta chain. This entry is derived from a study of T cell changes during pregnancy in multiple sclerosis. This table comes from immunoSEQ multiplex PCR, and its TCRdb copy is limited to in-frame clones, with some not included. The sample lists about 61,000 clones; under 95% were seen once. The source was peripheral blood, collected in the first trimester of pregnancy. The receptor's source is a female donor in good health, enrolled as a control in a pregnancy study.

CDR3 in amino acids: CASSPQGQGNSPLHF. The CDR3 bases are TGTGCCAGCAGTCCTCAGGGGCAGGGGAATTCACCCCTCCACTTT. The chain has TRBV6-5 and TRBJ1-6; D perhaps matches TRBD1 (6 bases). The CDR3 consists of 15 residues. Germline V gene data show CDR1 as MNHEY and CDR2 as SVGAGI. Trimming took 5 bases from V and 7 from J, leaving 15 bases between them.